One and the same sample provided the 11 T cell receptor beta chains below, sequenced in a study of T cell repertoires in cytomegalovirus infection. Antigens of these TCRs are unknown. Each CDR3 protein gets one entry after TCRdb re-called the reads with MiXCR. The table lists 230,000 or so distinct CDR3 sequences, approximately 40% of them singletons. The sample consisted of CD8+ T cells from cultured PBMCs, taken from culture after CMV antigen stimulation. These receptors originate from a human donor in good health (CMV status not recorded). Some clones in this sample may be carry-over from other donors' samples.

This clonotype was observed a handful of times. The rearrangement links TRBV6-1 to TRBJ2-7; D possibly corresponds to TRBD1 (6 bases). CDR1 is MNHNS, CDR2 SASEGT, per germline. The CDR3 spans 16 residues. Between the trimmed V and J ends, which lost 2 bases and 2 bases, there was a span of 16 bases. In DNA, the CDR3 is TGTGCCAGCAGTGAAAGCGAGTCCGCAGGGGCCTACGAGCAGTACTTC. Its protein product is CASSESESAGAYEQYF.

J is TRBJ1-2 and V is TRBV29-1; D might be TRBD1 (5 bases). CDR3 length: 10 amino acids. Per the germline V gene, CDR1 is SQVTM and CDR2 is ANQGSEA. Trimming stripped 4 bases from V and 5 bases from J, with 5 bases between. The CDR3 coding sequence is TGCAGCGTTGCAGGGTATGGCTACACCTTC. It translates to CSVAGYGYTF.

This chain connects TRBV7-6 to TRBJ2-1; the D is unclear. The germline V and J ends were trimmed by 2 bases and 8 bases, with 10 bases remaining between them. Germline-derived CDR1 and CDR2 are SGHVS and FNYEAQ. The CDR3 length is 13 residues. The CDR3 DNA reads TGTGCCAGCAGCTTAAAGCCCCGTCATGAGCAGTTCTTC. Amino acid sequence: CASSLKPRHEQFF.

The chain is built from TRBV10-3 and TRBJ2-2; D remains ambiguous. There are 13 residues in the CDR3. V gave up 3 bases and J gave up 5 bases, with 7 bases separating them. CDR1 is ENHRY and CDR2 is SYGVKD in the germline V gene. CDR3: CAISDDPTGELFF. The CDR3 bases are TGTGCCATCAGTGATGATCCGACCGGGGAGCTGTTTTTT.

This clonotype was counted a single time. The chain has TRBV29-1 and TRBJ2-1; perhaps TRBD2 as D (5 bases). Germline V CDR1 and CDR2: SQVTM, ANQGSEA. V lost 6 bases and J lost 4, with 7 bases in between. CDR3 size: 11 residues. CDR3 region: CSVRAYNEQFF. The CDR3 nucleotides read TGCAGCGTGAGGGCTTACAATGAGCAGTTCTTC.

In its sample, this clonotype was seen a few times. CDR3 bases: TGTGCCAGCAGCTTAAACTCTGTTCGGAACACCGGGGAGCTGTTTTTT. Translated: CASSLNSVRNTGELFF. The chain links TRBV7-3 to TRBJ2-2; no clear D gene. Germline CDR1 SGHTA, CDR2 FQGTGA. This CDR3 has 16 residues. V was shortened by 1 base and J by 1 base, with 10 bases between the two germline ends. The variable domain in full, completed from reference TRBV7-3 and TRBJ2-2, reads GAGVSQTPSNKVTEKGKYVELRCDPISGHTALYWYRQSLGQGPEFLIYFQGTGAADDSGLPNDRFFAVRPEGSVSTLKIQRTERGDSAVYLCASSLNSVRNTGELFFGEGSRLTVL.

V gene TRBV27 combines with J gene TRBJ2-1; 9 bases fit TRBD2. V gave up 6 bases and J gave up 1 base; unmatched junction bases: 7. The CDR3 covers 16 residues. Germline values: CDR1 MNHEY, CDR2 SMNVEV (reference sequence). DNA of the CDR3: TGTGCCAGCAGGAGCCCGACTAGCGGTTCCTACAATGAGCAGTTCTTC. It translates to CASRSPTSGSYNEQFF.

This chain uses TRBV3-1 with TRBJ2-1, with D unclear. V lost 4 bases and J 4 bases, leaving 11 bases between the germline ends. Germline CDR1 LGHDT, CDR2 YNNKEL (reference sequence). The CDR3 contains 14 residues. The CDR3 loop reads CASSLLAPYNEQFF. DNA for the CDR3: TGTGCCAGCAGCCTCCTGGCACCTTACAATGAGCAGTTCTTC.

This chain uses TRBV7-3 with TRBJ1-1; the D is unclear. The CDR3 extends over 13 amino acids. Germline CDR1 is SGHTA and CDR2 is FQGTGA. The germline V and J ends were trimmed by 6 bases and 0 bases, with 8 bases remaining between them. The CDR3 region is CASRSGMNTEAFF. The DNA of the CDR3 is TGTGCCAGCAGGTCGGGTATGAACACTGAAGCTTTCTTT. The variable domain in full, completed from reference TRBV7-3 and TRBJ1-1, reads GAGVSQTPSNKVTEKGKYVELRCDPISGHTALYWYRQSLGQGPEFLIYFQGTGAADDSGLPNDRFFAVRPEGSVSTLKIQRTERGDSAVYLCASRSGMNTEAFFGQGTRLTVV.

This clonotype was counted at least ten times. The chain's CDR3 is CASSSPMIGGEYSGANVLTF. The CDR3 DNA follows: TGTGCCAGCAGCTCCCCGATGATAGGGGGCGAATACTCTGGGGCCAACGTCCTGACTTTC. This rearrangement joins TRBV7-8 to TRBJ2-6; TRBD1 matches 7 bases. The germline V gene encodes CDR1 SGHVS and CDR2 FQNEAQ. The CDR3 loop spans 20 amino acids. J lost 0 bases, V lost 4 bases, and 15 bases had no gene match.

The chain is built from TRBV12-3 or TRBV12-4 and TRBJ1-1; tentative D call: TRBD1 (5 bases). The CDR3 totals 11 residues. V was trimmed by 11 bases and J by 5 bases, leaving 12 bases between them. CDR3 region: CAVNRGTEAFF. CDR3 DNA: TGTGCCGTAAATCGGGGGACTGAAGCTTTCTTT.